This TCR beta chain was identified during a study of shared clonotypes between healthy human individuals. Donation came from healthy HIV-negative adults that had no recent acute infections or vaccinations. Germline-derived CDR1 and CDR2 are MNHEY and SMNVEV (reference sequence). V lost 5 bases and J lost 5; bases outside the gene matches: 12. The CDR3 has 16 residues. The assay ran at deep level. TCRdb's copy holds only in-frame clones and misses some; the assay was immunoSEQ multiplex PCR. The table shows about a million clones, with 70% to 85% occurring only once. Sample: memory CD4+ T cells from PBMCs. Described subset: CD45RA-negative fraction. The origin of this receptor is a man aged 18 to 29 in good health. Some clones in this sample may be carry-over from other donors' samples. The chain employs TRBV27 and TRBJ1-1, with 9 bases fitting TRBD1. CDR3 in DNA: TGTGCCAGCAGTCGGGACAGGGAGTTGATTAGGACTGAAGCTTTCTTT. Residues: CASSRDRELIRTEAFF.